One sample yielded the 7 T cell receptor beta chains listed below, sequenced in a study of blood T cell repertoires in COVID-19. The protocol was immunoSEQ multiplex PCR, while the TCRdb copy is restricted to in-frame clones and leaves out a portion. This table has some 150,000 clones, 86% appearing once. The sequencing sample was made of PBMCs or T cells enriched from blood (not recorded which). The origin of the receptors is a man over 45 who had recovered from COVID-19.

This clone appeared a few times. The J gene is TRBJ2-2, the V gene TRBV7-3; D not resolved. The V end was cut by 3 bases, the J end by 3 bases, with 2 bases between. Germline V lookup: CDR1 SGHTA, CDR2 FQGTGA. The CDR3 runs to 12 residues. The CDR3 reads CASSFYTGELFF. In DNA, the CDR3 is TGTGCCAGCAGCTTCTACACCGGGGAGCTGTTTTTT. Looking up the rest from reference TRBV7-3 and TRBJ2-2 gives the full variable domain: GAGVSQTPSNKVTEKGKYVELRCDPISGHTALYWYRQSLGQGPEFLIYFQGTGAADDSGLPNDRFFAVRPEGSVSTLKIQRTERGDSAVYLCASSFYTGELFFGEGSRLTVL.

Concerning this clone itself: The junction and the germline gene differ at one end; a read error may be behind it. The chain is built from TRBV20-1 and TRBJ1-6, with a weak D call TRBD1 (5 bases). The CDR3 extends over 10 amino acids. Germline V CDR1 and CDR2: DFQATT, SNEGSKA (reference sequence). CDR3 sequence: CSAGGYRFYF. As DNA, the CDR3 is TGCAGTGCCGGGGGTTACCGGTTCTACTTT.

The chain recombines TRBV14 with TRBJ1-1; D is possibly TRBD1 (6 bases). This CDR3 is built from 17 residues. V was cut by 4 bases and J by 4 bases, with 22 bases left in between. Germline V CDR1 and CDR2: SGHDN, FVKESK. As DNA, the CDR3 is TGTGCCAGCAGCCCTTTCTTCAGCCCAGGGGCCAGCACTGAAGCTTTCTTT. It translates to CASSPFFSPGASTEAFF.

This chain connects TRBV19 to TRBJ2-1; TRBD2 matches 11 bases. The CDR3 runs 14 residues. The V gene end was trimmed by 7 bases and the J gene end by 8 bases; junction bases not matched to a gene: 7. Germline lookup yields CDR1 LNHDA and CDR2 SQIVND (reference sequence). The DNA of the CDR3 is TGTGCCAGTAAAATAGCGGGAGGGCCTCATGAGCAGTTCTTC. Translation gives CASKIAGGPHEQFF.

The gene calls are TRBV10-3 and TRBJ2-7; 11 nucleotides line up with TRBD2. The ends lost 2 bases at V and 0 bases at J; junction bases unmatched: 3. This CDR3 spans 16 amino acids. CDR1 ENHRY and CDR2 SYGVKD come from the germline V gene. CDR3 DNA: TGTGCCATCAGTGAGGGGGGACTAGCGGCCTCCTACGAGCAGTACTTC. Translating it yields CAISEGGLAASYEQYF.

V and J are TRBV4-2 and TRBJ1-5; D remains ambiguous. CDR1 and CDR2 (germline): LGHNA, YNFKEQ. Trimming stripped 1 base from V and 6 bases from J, with 4 bases between. The CDR3 runs to 12 residues. CDR3: CASSQVGQPQHF. For the CDR3, the DNA is TGTGCCAGCAGCCAAGTCGGTCAGCCCCAGCATTTT.

Only a few counts were recorded for this clone. The chain employs TRBV19 and TRBJ2-6; no definite D call. CDR1 is LNHDA, CDR2 SQIVND, per germline (reference sequence). V gave up 7 bases and J gave up 0 bases, with 10 bases separating them. This CDR3 has 15 amino acids. CDR3 sequence (DNA): TGTGCCAGTACCCCACAGAGCTCTGGGGCCAACGTCCTGACTTTC. Protein sequence: CASTPQSSGANVLTF. The whole variable domain, remainder taken from reference TRBV19 and TRBJ2-6, is DGGITQSPKYLFRKEGQNVTLSCEQNLNHDAMYWYRQDPGQGLRLIYYSQIVNDFQKGDIAEGYSVSREKKESFPLTVTSAQKNPTAFYLCASTPQSSGANVLTFGAGSRLTVL.